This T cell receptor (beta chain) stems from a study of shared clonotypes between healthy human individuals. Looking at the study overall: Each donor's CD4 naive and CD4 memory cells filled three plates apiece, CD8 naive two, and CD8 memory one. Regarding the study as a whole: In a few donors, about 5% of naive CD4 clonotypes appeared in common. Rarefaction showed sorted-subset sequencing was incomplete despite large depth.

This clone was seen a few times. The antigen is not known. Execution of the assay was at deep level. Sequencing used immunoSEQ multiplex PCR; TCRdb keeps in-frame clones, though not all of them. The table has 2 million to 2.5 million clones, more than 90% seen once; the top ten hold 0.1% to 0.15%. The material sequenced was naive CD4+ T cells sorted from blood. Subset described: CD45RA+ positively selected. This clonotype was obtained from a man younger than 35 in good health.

CDR3 amino acids: CASSDGRSNSPLHF. DNA for the CDR3: TGCGCCAGCAGTGATGGCCGGAGTAATTCACCCCTCCACTTT. The chain couples TRBV10-1 to TRBJ1-6; unclear D gene. The CDR3 is 14 residues long. Looked up from germline, CDR1 is WNHNN and CDR2 is SYGVQD (reference sequence). V dropped 3 bases and J dropped 6 bases, with 9 bases sitting between them.